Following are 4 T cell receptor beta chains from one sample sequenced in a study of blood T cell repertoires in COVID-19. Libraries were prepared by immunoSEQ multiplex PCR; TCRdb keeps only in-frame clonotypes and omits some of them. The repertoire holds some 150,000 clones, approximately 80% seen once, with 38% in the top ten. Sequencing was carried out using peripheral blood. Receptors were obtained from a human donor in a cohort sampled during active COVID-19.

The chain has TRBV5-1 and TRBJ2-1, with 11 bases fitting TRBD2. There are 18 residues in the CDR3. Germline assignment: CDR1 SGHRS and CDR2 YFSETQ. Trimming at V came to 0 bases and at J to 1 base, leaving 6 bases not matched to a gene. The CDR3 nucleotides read TGCGCCAGCAGCTTGGCTGGGACTAGCGGCTATTCCTACAATGAGCAGTTCTTC. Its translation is CASSLAGTSGYSYNEQFF.

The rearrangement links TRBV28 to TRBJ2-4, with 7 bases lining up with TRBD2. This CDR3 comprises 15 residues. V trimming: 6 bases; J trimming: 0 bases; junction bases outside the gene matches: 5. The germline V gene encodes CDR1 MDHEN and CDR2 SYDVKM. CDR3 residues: CASRSSGLAKNIQYF. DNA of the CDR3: TGTGCCAGCAGGAGTAGCGGGCTAGCCAAAAACATTCAGTACTTC.

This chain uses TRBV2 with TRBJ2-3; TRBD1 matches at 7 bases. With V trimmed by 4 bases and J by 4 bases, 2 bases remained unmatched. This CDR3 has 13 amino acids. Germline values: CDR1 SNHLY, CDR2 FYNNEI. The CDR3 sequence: CASSVQGADTQYF. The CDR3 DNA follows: TGTGCCAGCAGTGTTCAGGGGGCAGATACGCAGTATTTT.

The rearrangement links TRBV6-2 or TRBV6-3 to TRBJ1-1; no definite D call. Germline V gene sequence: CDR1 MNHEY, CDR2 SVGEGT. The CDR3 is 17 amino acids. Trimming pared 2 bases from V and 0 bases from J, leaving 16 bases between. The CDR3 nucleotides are TGTGCCAGCAGTTACCCAATAGTGGGGAGGATGAACACTGAAGCTTTCTTT. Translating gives CASSYPIVGRMNTEAFF.